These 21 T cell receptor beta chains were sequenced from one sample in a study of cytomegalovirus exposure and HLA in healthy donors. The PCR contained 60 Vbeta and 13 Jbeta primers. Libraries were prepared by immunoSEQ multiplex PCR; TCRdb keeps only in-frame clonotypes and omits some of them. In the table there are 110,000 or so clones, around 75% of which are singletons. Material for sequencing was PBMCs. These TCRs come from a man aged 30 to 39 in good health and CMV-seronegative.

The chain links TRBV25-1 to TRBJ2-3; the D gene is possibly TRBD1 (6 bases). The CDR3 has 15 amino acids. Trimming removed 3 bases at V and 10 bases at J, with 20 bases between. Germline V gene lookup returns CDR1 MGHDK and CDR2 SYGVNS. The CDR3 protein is CASSDPGTPYIPQYF. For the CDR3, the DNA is TGTGCCAGCAGTGATCCTGGGACACCATACATCCCGCAGTATTTT.

CDR3 amino acids: CASTATGSDYGYTF. CDR3 DNA: TGTGCCAGCACCGCGACAGGGAGCGACTATGGCTACACCTTC. This sequence joins TRBV28 and TRBJ1-2, with TRBD1 identical over 7 bases. Germline V gene sequence: CDR1 MDHEN, CDR2 SYDVKM. This CDR3 is built from 14 residues. The V gene end was trimmed by 7 bases and the J gene end by 3 bases; junction bases not matched to a gene: 8.

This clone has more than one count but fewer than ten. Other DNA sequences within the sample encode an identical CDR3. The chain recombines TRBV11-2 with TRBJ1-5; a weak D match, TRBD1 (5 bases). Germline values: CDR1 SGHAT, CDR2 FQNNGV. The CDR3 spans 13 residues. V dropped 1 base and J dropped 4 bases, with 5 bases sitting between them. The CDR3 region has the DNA TGTGCCAGCAGCTTAGCAGGGAATCAGCCCCAGCATTTT. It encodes CASSLAGNQPQHF. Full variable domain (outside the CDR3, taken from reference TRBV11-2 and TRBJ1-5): EAGVAQSPRYKIIEKRQSVAFWCNPISGHATLYWYQQILGQGPKLLIQFQNNGVVDDSQLPKDRFSAERLKGVDSTLKIQPAKLEDSAVYLCASSLAGNQPQHFGDGTRLSIL.

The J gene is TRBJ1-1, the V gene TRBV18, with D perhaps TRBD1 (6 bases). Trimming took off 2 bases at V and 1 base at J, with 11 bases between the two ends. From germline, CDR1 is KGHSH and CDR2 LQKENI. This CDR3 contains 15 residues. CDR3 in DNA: TGTGCCAGCTCACCAAGACAGGACCAGAACACTGAAGCTTTCTTT. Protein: CASSPRQDQNTEAFF.

The CDR3 DNA is TGTGCCAGTAGTATAGATGGGCCGGGGTTCCCGTACAATGAGCAGTTCTTC. Protein sequence: CASSIDGPGFPYNEQFF. The V gene is TRBV19, the J gene TRBJ2-1; a weak D match, TRBD2 (5 bases). Between the trimmed V and J ends, which lost 0 bases and 4 bases, there was a span of 16 bases. CDR3 size: 17 residues. Germline-derived CDR1 and CDR2 are LNHDA and SQIVND (reference sequence).

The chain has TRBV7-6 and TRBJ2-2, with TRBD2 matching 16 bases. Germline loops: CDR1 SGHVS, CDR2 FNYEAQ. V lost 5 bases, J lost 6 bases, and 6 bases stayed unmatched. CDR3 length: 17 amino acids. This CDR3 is CASSQGLAGGQAGELFF. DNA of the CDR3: TGTGCCAGCAGCCAGGGACTAGCGGGGGGGCAAGCCGGGGAGCTGTTTTTT.

The CDR3: CASSYSSGLYGYTF. The CDR3 DNA reads as TGTGCCAGCAGTTACTCGTCCGGGTTATATGGCTACACCTTC. The chain combines TRBV6-6 with TRBJ1-2; D is unresolved. The germline V gene has CDR1 MNHNY and CDR2 SVGAGI (reference sequence). Trimming pared 0 bases from V and 5 bases from J, leaving 10 bases between. CDR3 length: 14 residues.

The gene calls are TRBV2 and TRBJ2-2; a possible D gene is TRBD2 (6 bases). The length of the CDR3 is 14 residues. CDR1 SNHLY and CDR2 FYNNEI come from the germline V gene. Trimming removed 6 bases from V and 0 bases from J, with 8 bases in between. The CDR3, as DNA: TGTGCCAGCAGGCGGGACTCGAACACCGGGGAGCTGTTTTTT. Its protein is CASRRDSNTGELFF.

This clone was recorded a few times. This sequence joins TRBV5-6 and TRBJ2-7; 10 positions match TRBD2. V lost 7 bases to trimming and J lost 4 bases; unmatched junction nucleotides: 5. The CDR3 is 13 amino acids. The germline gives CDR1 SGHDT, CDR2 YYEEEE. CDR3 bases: TGTGCCAGCGGGATACTAGCGGGATACGAGCAGTACTTC. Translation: CASGILAGYEQYF.

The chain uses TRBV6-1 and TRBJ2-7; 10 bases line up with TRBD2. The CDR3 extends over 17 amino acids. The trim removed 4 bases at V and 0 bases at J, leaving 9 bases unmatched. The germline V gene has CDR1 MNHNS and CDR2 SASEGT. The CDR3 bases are TGTGCCAGCAGTGCGGGACTAGCGCCCAGGAGCTCCTACGAGCAGTACTTC. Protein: CASSAGLAPRSSYEQYF.

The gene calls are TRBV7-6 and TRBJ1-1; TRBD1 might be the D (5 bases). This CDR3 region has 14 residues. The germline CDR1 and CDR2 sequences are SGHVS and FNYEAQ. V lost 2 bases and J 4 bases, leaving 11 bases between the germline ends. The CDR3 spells CASSLQGPITEAFF. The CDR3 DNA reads TGTGCCAGCAGCTTACAGGGTCCCATCACTGAAGCTTTCTTT.

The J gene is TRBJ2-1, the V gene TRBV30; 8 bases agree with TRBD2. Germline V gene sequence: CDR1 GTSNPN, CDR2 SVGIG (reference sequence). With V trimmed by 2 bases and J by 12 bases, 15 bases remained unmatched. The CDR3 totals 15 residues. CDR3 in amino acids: CAWSRGLGGIIGQFF. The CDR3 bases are TGTGCCTGGAGTCGGGGACTAGGCGGCATTATCGGGCAGTTCTTC.

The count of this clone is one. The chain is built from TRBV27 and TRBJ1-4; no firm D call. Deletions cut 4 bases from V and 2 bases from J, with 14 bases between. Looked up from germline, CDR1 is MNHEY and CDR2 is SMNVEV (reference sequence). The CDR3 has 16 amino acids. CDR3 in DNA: TGTGCCAGCAGTTCCACCCCTCTATGGACTAATGAAAAACTGTTTTTT. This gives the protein CASSSTPLWTNEKLFF.

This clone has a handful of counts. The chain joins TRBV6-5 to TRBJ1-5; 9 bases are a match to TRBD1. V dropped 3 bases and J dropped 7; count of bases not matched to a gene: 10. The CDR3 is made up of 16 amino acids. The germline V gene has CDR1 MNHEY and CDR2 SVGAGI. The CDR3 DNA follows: TGTGCCAGCAGTTATATGACAGGGGGTGCAGGACAGCCCCAGCATTTT. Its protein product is CASSYMTGGAGQPQHF.

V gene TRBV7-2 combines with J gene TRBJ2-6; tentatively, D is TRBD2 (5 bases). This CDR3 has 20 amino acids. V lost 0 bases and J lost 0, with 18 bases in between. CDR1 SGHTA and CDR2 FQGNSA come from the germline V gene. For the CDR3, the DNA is TGTGCCAGCAGCTTAGCCCCCTCCGGGATCCTTAGCTCTGGGGCCAACGTCCTGACTTTC. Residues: CASSLAPSGILSSGANVLTF. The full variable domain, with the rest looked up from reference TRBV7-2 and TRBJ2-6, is GAGVSQSPSNKVTEKGKDVELRCDPISGHTALYWYRQSLGQGLEFLIYFQGNSAPDKSGLPSDRFSAERTGGSVSTLTIQRTQQEDSAVYLCASSLAPSGILSSGANVLTFGAGSRLTVL.

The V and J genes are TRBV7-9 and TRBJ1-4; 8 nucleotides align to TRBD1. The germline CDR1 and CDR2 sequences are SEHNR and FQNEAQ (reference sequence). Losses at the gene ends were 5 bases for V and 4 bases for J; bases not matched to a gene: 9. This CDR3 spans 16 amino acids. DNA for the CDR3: TGTGCCAGCAGCGGCTCCGGGACAGGAGATAATGAAAAACTGTTTTTT. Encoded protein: CASSGSGTGDNEKLFF.

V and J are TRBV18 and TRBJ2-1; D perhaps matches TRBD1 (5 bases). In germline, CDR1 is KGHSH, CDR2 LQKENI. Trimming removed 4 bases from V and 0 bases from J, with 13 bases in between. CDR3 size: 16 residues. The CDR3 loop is CASSLGAHSSYNEQFF. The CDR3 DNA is TGTGCCAGCTCACTAGGGGCGCATTCCTCCTACAATGAGCAGTTCTTC.

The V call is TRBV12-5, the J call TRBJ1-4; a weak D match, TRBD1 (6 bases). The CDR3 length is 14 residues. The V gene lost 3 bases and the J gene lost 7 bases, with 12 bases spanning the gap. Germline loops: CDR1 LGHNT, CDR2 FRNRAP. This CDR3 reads CASGFPGAREKLFF. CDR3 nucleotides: TGTGCTAGTGGTTTCCCAGGGGCCCGTGAAAAACTGTTTTTT.

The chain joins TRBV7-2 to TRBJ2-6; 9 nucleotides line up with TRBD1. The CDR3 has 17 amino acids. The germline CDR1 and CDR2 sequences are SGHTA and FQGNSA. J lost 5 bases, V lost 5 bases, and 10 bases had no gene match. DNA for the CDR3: TGTGCCAGCAGCCCCACAGGGGGCCCCCTCTGGGCCAACGTCCTGACTTTC. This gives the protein CASSPTGGPLWANVLTF.

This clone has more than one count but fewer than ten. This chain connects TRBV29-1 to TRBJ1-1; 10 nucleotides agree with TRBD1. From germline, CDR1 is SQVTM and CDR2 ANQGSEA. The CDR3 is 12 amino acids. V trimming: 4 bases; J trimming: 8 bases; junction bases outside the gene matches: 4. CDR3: CSVGMGQGEAFF. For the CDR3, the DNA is TGCAGCGTTGGAATGGGACAGGGGGAAGCTTTCTTT.

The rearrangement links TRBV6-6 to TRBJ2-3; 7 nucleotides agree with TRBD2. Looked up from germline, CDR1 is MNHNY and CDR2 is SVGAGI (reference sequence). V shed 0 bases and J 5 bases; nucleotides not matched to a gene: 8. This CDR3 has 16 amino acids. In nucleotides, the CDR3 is TGTGCCAGCAGTTACTCTGCTAGCGGAGTGGGAGATACGCAGTATTTT. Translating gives CASSYSASGVGDTQYF.